These 8 T cell receptor beta chains share one sample of origin, sequenced in a study of beta chain features in type 1 diabetes. The entirety of the isolated RNA underwent reverse transcription, so expressed TCRB transcripts were sequenced. Sequencing used immunoSEQ multiplex PCR; TCRdb keeps in-frame clones, though not all of them. The data contain 80,000 to 90,000 clones, 25% to 35% of them singletons. The material sequenced was stem cell memory CD4+ T cells from blood. The receptors shown here come from a young woman in good health.

DNA of the CDR3: TGTGCCAGTAGTACCCCTCAGGGAACTACTGAAGCTTTCTTT. Translating it yields CASSTPQGTTEAFF. V and J are TRBV19 and TRBJ1-1; weak D call: TRBD1 (5 bases). V lost 4 bases and J lost 5, with 14 bases in between. Germline V CDR1 and CDR2: LNHDA, SQIVND (reference sequence). CDR3 size: 14 residues.

The sample holds a few counts of this clone. The chain employs TRBV27 and TRBJ2-7; 7 positions agree with TRBD1. CDR3 size: 14 residues. Losses at the gene ends were 4 bases for V and 3 bases for J; bases not matched to a gene: 6. CDR1 is MNHEY and CDR2 is SMNVEV in the germline V gene (reference sequence). CDR3 sequence: CASSSRTGNYEQYF. The CDR3 nucleotides read TGTGCCAGCAGTTCTCGGACAGGCAACTACGAGCAGTACTTC.

The gene calls are TRBV15 and TRBJ2-7, with 7 bases that match TRBD1. The CDR3 covers 16 residues. V lost 3 bases and J lost 1; bases outside the gene matches: 9. CDR1 LNHNV and CDR2 YYDKDF come from the germline V gene (reference sequence). The CDR3 region is CATSSGRGQYSYEQYF. The CDR3 DNA reads as TGTGCCACCAGCAGTGGTAGGGGGCAGTATTCCTACGAGCAGTACTTC. The variable domain in full, with the rest retrieved from reference TRBV15 and TRBJ2-7, is DAMVIQNPRYQVTQFGKPVTLSCSQTLNHNVMYWYQQKSSQAPKLLFHYYDKDFNNEADTPDNFQSRRPNTSFCFLDIRSPGLGDTAMYLCATSSGRGQYSYEQYFGPGTRLTVT.

This clone was picked up a small number of times. This chain uses TRBV4-2 with TRBJ2-5; 10 nucleotides agree with TRBD2. Germline V gives CDR1 LGHNA, CDR2 YNFKEQ. Trimming removed 0 bases from V and 4 bases from J; junction bases left unmatched: 8. The CDR3 length is 17 residues. CDR3 nucleotide sequence: TGTGCCAGCAGCCAAGAGAGGAGCGGGGGGGCCTTAGAGACCCAGTACTTC. Its translation: CASSQERSGGALETQYF.

The table lists this clone with a few counts. The V gene is TRBV7-9, the J gene TRBJ1-5, with D perhaps matching TRBD1 (6 bases). V was cut by 5 bases and J by 5 bases, with 10 bases left in between. Germline V gene data show CDR1 as SEHNR and CDR2 as FQNEAQ (reference sequence). This CDR3 comprises 13 residues. CDR3 nucleotides: TGTGCCAGCAGCAGCACAGGGTATCAGCCCCAGCATTTT. This sequence encodes CASSSTGYQPQHF.

This clone was seen more than once but under ten times. This chain connects TRBV7-9 to TRBJ2-3, with 8 bases aligning to TRBD1. After removal of 1 base from V and 8 bases from J, the junction contained 14 bases not matched to a gene. Germline CDR1 and CDR2: SEHNR and FQNEAQ (reference sequence). The length of the CDR3 is 17 residues. The CDR3 coding sequence is TGTGCCAGCAGCTTAGGGGTCCGGGACAGGCTCCCGCGTACGCAGTATTTT. Translated: CASSLGVRDRLPRTQYF.

This clone was picked up a small number of times. This chain connects TRBV5-1 to TRBJ2-3, with 11 bases matching TRBD2. Germline loops: CDR1 SGHRS, CDR2 YFSETQ. This CDR3 is built from 18 residues. V lost 0 bases, J lost 2 bases, and 8 bases stayed unmatched. Written as DNA, the CDR3 is TGCGCCAGCAGCTTGGCCAGGGGACTAGCGGACTCCACAGATACGCAGTATTTT. Translating gives CASSLARGLADSTDTQYF.

The chain recombines TRBV6-1 with TRBJ2-3; a possible D gene is TRBD2 (6 bases). This CDR3 contains 13 residues. V was cut by 6 bases and J by 4 bases, with 11 bases left in between. Germline V lookup: CDR1 MNHNS, CDR2 SASEGT. The DNA for the CDR3 is TGTGCCAGCAGCGTACCGGGGGCAGATACGCAGTATTTT. The encoded protein is CASSVPGADTQYF.